These 14 T cell receptor beta chains share one sample of origin, sequenced in a study of T cell responses to AZD1222 COVID-19 vaccine. Data came from immunoSEQ multiplex PCR; TCRdb stores just in-frame clones and leaves some out. The repertoire includes around 15,000 clones, 88% of them detected once, and about 2.7% sits in the top ten. This specimen consisted of peripheral blood, obtained 28 days after the second AZD1222 dose. These receptor sequences come from an adult who received the AZD1222 COVID-19 vaccine.

This clone was seen a single time. The chain combines TRBV6-2 or TRBV6-3 with TRBJ1-5; a weak D match, TRBD1 (5 bases). The CDR3 covers 15 residues. The V and J ends lost 1 base and 5 bases respectively, with 12 bases between them. Germline V CDR1 and CDR2: MNHEY, SVGEGT. Written as DNA, the CDR3 is TGTGCCAGCAGTTACTGGCGGGGGTCCGATCAGCCCCAGCATTTT. Its protein is CASSYWRGSDQPQHF.

The chain recombines TRBV7-3 with TRBJ2-7; D may be TRBD1 or TRBD2 (6 bases each). Trimming removed 2 bases from V and 3 bases from J, with 11 bases in between. CDR1 is SGHTA and CDR2 is FQGTGA in the germline V gene. This CDR3 has 14 residues. This CDR3 reads CASSLSGGGYEQYF. The CDR3 nucleotides read TGTGCCAGCAGCTTATCCGGGGGCGGCTACGAGCAGTACTTC.

The rearrangement uses TRBV2 and TRBJ1-2; no clear D. Trimming removed 10 bases from V and 1 base from J, with 10 bases in between. CDR1 SNHLY and CDR2 FYNNEI come from the germline V gene. CDR3 length equals 12 residues. The DNA of the CDR3 is TGTGCCATTTTTACAATTAACTATGGCTACACCTTC. Residues: CAIFTINYGYTF. The full variable domain, completed using reference TRBV2 and TRBJ1-2, is EPEVTQTPSHQVTQMGQEVILRCVPISNHLYFYWYRQILGQKVEFLVSFYNNEISEKSEIFDDQFSVERPDGSNFTLKIRSTKLEDSAMYFCAIFTINYGYTFGSGTRLTVV.

The chain joins TRBV2 to TRBJ1-2, with D tentatively TRBD1 (6 bases). V lost 5 bases and J 4 bases, leaving 14 bases between the germline ends. The CDR3 has 14 residues. Germline V gene data show CDR1 as SNHLY and CDR2 as FYNNEI. The CDR3 reads CASSFTGSSYGYTF. The CDR3 DNA sequence: TGTGCCAGCAGTTTTACAGGGTCTAGCTATGGCTACACCTTC.

The chain uses TRBV24-1 and TRBJ2-1; D not resolved. The CDR3 totals 15 residues. Trimming stripped 6 bases from V and 0 bases from J, with 11 bases between. Germline assignment: CDR1 KGHDR and CDR2 SFDVKD. The CDR3 protein is CATSPTVGSYNEQFF. The CDR3 region has the DNA TGTGCCACCAGTCCCACGGTTGGCTCCTACAATGAGCAGTTCTTC.

The gene calls are TRBV28 and TRBJ2-1; 9 nucleotides match TRBD2. The CDR3 loop spans 15 amino acids. V dropped 6 bases and J dropped 7; count of bases not matched to a gene: 10. The V gene's germline CDR1 is MDHEN and CDR2 SYDVKM. In DNA, the CDR3 is TGTGCCAGCAGAGACTCCGGGACTAGCTCAAATGAGCAGTTCTTC. Translating gives CASRDSGTSSNEQFF.

This chain uses TRBV5-6 with TRBJ1-2; D is perhaps TRBD1 (5 bases). The CDR3 sequence is 15 residues long. V was clipped by 6 bases and J by 0 bases, with 15 bases between them. Germline values: CDR1 SGHDT, CDR2 YYEEEE. As DNA, the CDR3 is TGTGCCAGCACCCCCTGGGGGTTAGCTAACTATGGCTACACCTTC. Encoded protein: CASTPWGLANYGYTF.

The table lists this clone with a few counts. V gene TRBV15 combines with J gene TRBJ1-5, with TRBD1 as a possible D gene (5 bases). The ends were cut back, 0 bases at V and 4 bases at J, with 7 bases in the middle. Germline V CDR1 and CDR2: LNHNV, YYDKDF (reference sequence). This CDR3 comprises 14 residues. The CDR3 DNA is TGTGCCACCAGCAGAGAGAGGGGAAATCAGCCCCAGCATTTT. Translation gives CATSRERGNQPQHF.

This chain uses TRBV5-6 with TRBJ2-2; TRBD1 matches 12 bases. The germline gives CDR1 SGHDT, CDR2 YYEEEE. The V gene end was trimmed by 2 bases and the J gene end by 4 bases; junction bases not matched to a gene: 3. The CDR3 totals 16 residues. Here the CDR3 DNA reads TGTGCCAGCAGCTTTGGGACAGGGGGCGGCACCGGGGAGCTGTTTTTT. It codes for CASSFGTGGGTGELFF.

The table lists this clone with a count of one. V usage is TRBV19 and J usage is TRBJ2-7; maybe TRBD2 (5 bases). CDR1 is LNHDA and CDR2 is SQIVND in the germline V gene (reference sequence). CDR3 length equals 14 residues. Trimming took off 5 bases at V and 2 bases at J, with 13 bases between the two ends. CDR3 nucleotides: TGTGCCAGTAGTCCAGGCGGACTGACCTACGAGCAGTACTTC. The encoded protein is CASSPGGLTYEQYF. Based on the CDR3 plus reference TRBV19 and TRBJ2-7, the full variable domain is DGGITQSPKYLFRKEGQNVTLSCEQNLNHDAMYWYRQDPGQGLRLIYYSQIVNDFQKGDIAEGYSVSREKKESFPLTVTSAQKNPTAFYLCASSPGGLTYEQYFGPGTRLTVT.

The chain links TRBV19 to TRBJ1-1; D call uncertain. Germline-derived CDR1 and CDR2 are LNHDA and SQIVND (reference sequence). This CDR3 spans 13 amino acids. V dropped 0 bases and J dropped 5 bases, with 7 bases sitting between them. DNA of the CDR3: TGTGCCAGTAGTATAGATGAGGGTACTGAAGCTTTCTTT. Protein sequence: CASSIDEGTEAFF.

This clone showed up just once. The chain joins TRBV4-1 to TRBJ1-3; 8 bases agree with TRBD1. V lost 3 bases and J lost 3; bases outside the gene matches: 13. CDR3 length: 18 amino acids. Germline V gives CDR1 MGHRA, CDR2 YSYEKL. The CDR3 sequence is CASSQPGQGGFGGNTIYF. The CDR3 nucleotides are TGCGCCAGCAGCCAGCCAGGACAGGGAGGTTTCGGTGGAAACACCATATATTTT.

This chain connects TRBV7-2 to TRBJ1-5; D gene ambiguous. Germline CDR1 and CDR2: SGHTA and FQGNSA. The CDR3 is 14 residues long. The germline V and J ends were trimmed by 2 bases and 11 bases, with 16 bases remaining between them. In nucleotides, the CDR3 is TGTGCCAGCAGCTTATCCCTGGTTAAGGAGGCCCAGCATTTT. Its translation: CASSLSLVKEAQHF.

V gene TRBV5-6 combines with J gene TRBJ1-2, with D uncertain. Trimming pared 3 bases from V and 0 bases from J, leaving 15 bases between. This CDR3 contains 16 residues. In germline, CDR1 is SGHDT, CDR2 YYEEEE. The CDR3 protein is CASSSLDRRANYGYTF. The CDR3 bases are TGTGCCAGCAGCTCCTTAGACCGGCGGGCTAACTATGGCTACACCTTC. The entire variable domain, with the rest obtained from reference TRBV5-6 and TRBJ1-2, is as follows: DAGVTQSPTHLIKTRGQQVTLRCSPKSGHDTVSWYQQALGQGPQFIFQYYEEEERQRGNFPDRFSGHQFPNYSSELNVNALLLGDSALYLCASSSLDRRANYGYTFGSGTRLTVV.